This T cell receptor (beta chain) was documented in a study of blood T cell repertoires in COVID-19. The wider study: Donors in the United States, Italy and Spain gave samples during acute or convalescent COVID-19. T cells, B-cell-depleted T cells, or PBMCs supplied cDNA or gDNA.

The V gene's germline CDR1 is WSHSY and CDR2 SAAADI. V gave up 4 bases and J gave up 0 bases, with 12 bases separating them. This CDR3 comprises 15 residues. Original analysis: Amplified reference gene primers provided the basis for estimating nucleated cell counts. Libraries were prepared by immunoSEQ multiplex PCR; TCRdb keeps only in-frame clonotypes and omits some of them. The DNA was the basis for D and trimming; V, J and clone size are from that table. The repertoire holds some 120,000 clones, with roughly 80% as singletons. The sequencing sample was made of peripheral blood. The chain uses TRBV10-2 and TRBJ1-2, with D perhaps matching TRBD1 (6 bases). The TCR was taken from a man between 60 and 70 years old with acute or convalescent COVID-19. The CDR3 sequence is CASSVNKGANYGYTF. DNA of the CDR3: TGCGCCAGCAGTGTAAACAAGGGGGCTAACTATGGCTACACCTTC.